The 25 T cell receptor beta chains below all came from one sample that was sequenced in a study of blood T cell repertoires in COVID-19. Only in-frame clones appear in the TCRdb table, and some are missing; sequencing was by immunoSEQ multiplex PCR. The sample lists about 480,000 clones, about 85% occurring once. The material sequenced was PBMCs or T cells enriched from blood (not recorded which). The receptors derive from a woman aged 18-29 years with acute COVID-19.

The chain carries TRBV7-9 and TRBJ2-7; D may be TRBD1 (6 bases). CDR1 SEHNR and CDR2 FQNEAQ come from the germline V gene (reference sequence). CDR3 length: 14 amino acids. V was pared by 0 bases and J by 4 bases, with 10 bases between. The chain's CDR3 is CASSLARTEYEQYF. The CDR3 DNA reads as TGTGCCAGCAGCTTAGCTAGGACAGAGTACGAGCAGTACTTC.

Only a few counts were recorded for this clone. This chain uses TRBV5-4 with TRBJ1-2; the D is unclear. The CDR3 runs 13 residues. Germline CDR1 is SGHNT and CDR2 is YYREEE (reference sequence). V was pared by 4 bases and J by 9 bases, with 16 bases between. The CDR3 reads CASSPDLSGRYTF. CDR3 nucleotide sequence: TGTGCCAGCAGCCCGGACTTGAGTGGTCGCTACACCTTC. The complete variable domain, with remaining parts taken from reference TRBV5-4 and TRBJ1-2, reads ETGVTQSPTHLIKTRGQQVTLRCSSQSGHNTVSWYQQALGQGPQFIFQYYREEENGRGNFPPRFSGLQFPNYSSELNVNALELDDSALYLCASSPDLSGRYTFGSGTRLTVV.

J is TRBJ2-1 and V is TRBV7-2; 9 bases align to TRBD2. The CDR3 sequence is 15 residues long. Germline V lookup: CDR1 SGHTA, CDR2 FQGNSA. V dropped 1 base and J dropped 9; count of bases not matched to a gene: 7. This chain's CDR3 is CASSLVGLAGSEQFF. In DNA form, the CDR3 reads TGTGCCAGCAGCTTAGTGGGACTAGCTGGGTCTGAGCAGTTCTTC.

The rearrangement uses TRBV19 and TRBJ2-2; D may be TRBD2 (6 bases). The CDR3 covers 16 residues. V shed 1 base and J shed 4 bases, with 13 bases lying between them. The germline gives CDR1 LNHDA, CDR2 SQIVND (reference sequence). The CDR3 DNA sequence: TGTGCCAGTAGTATAGTTGGAGGGACCTTCACCGGGGAGCTGTTTTTT. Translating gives CASSIVGGTFTGELFF.

Here the CDR3 reads CASSLDRTRAETQYF. The CDR3 DNA reads as TGTGCCAGCAGTCTCGATAGGACTAGGGCAGAGACCCAGTACTTC. V gene TRBV6-5 combines with J gene TRBJ2-5, with 7 bases aligning to TRBD2. CDR3 length equals 15 residues. V shed 5 bases, J shed 4 bases, and the junction held 10 bases outside the gene matches. Per the germline V gene, CDR1 is MNHEY and CDR2 is SVGAGI.

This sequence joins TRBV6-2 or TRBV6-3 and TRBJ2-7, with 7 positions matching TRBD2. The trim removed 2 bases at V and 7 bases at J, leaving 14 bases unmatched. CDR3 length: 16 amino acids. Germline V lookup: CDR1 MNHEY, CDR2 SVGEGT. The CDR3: CASSYGGGAGYEEQYF. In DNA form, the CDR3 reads TGTGCCAGCAGTTACGGGGGAGGGGCAGGATACGAGGAGCAGTACTTC.

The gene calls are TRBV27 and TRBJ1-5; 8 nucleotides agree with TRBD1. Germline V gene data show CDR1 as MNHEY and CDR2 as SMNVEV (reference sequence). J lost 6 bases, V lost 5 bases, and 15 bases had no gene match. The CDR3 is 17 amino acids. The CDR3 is CASSHRLGQGGGQPQHF. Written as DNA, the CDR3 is TGTGCCAGCAGTCACCGACTCGGACAGGGAGGGGGTCAGCCCCAGCATTTT.

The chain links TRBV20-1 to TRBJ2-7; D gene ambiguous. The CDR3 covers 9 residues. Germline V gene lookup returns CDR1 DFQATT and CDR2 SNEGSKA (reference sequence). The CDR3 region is CRPGYEQYF. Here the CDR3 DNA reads TGCAGGCCCGGCTACGAGCAGTACTTC.

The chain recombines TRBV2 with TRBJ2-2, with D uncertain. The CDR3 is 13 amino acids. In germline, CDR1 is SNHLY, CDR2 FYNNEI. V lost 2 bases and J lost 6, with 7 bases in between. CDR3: CASSEIGAGELFF. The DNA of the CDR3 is TGTGCCAGCAGTGAAATCGGAGCCGGGGAGCTGTTTTTT.

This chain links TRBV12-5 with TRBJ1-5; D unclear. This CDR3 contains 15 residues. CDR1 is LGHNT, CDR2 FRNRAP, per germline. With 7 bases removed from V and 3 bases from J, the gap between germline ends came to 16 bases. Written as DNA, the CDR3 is TGTGCTAGTGCTCTATCCCGAGTTACCAATCAGCCCCAGCATTTT. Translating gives CASALSRVTNQPQHF.

The CDR3 spells CASSTSTSGRMYEQYF. In nucleotides, the CDR3 is TGTGCCAGCAGTACATCCACTAGCGGGAGAATGTACGAGCAGTACTTC. The rearrangement joins TRBV28 to TRBJ2-7, with TRBD2 matching over 11 bases. The CDR3 has 16 residues. V shed 5 bases and J 4 bases; nucleotides not matched to a gene: 10. Germline loops: CDR1 MDHEN, CDR2 SYDVKM.

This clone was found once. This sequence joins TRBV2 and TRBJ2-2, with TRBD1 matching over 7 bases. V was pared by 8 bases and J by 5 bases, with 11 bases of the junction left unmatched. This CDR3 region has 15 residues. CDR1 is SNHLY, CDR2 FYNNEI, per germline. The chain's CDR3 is CASGREGAGTGELFF. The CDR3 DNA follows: TGTGCCAGCGGTCGAGAGGGGGCAGGGACCGGGGAGCTGTTTTTT.

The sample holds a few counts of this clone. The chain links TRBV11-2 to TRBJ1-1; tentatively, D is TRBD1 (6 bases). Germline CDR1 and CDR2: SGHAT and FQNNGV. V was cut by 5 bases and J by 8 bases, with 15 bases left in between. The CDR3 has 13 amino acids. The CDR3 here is CASSPDRGGEAFF. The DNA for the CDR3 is TGTGCCAGCAGCCCCGACCGCGGGGGCGAAGCTTTCTTT.

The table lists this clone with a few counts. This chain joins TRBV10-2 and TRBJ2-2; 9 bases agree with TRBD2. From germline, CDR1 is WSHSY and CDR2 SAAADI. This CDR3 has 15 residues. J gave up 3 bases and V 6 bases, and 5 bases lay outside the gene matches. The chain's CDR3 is CASRVAGDYTGELFF. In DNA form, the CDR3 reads TGCGCCAGCAGAGTAGCGGGGGACTACACCGGGGAGCTGTTTTTT.

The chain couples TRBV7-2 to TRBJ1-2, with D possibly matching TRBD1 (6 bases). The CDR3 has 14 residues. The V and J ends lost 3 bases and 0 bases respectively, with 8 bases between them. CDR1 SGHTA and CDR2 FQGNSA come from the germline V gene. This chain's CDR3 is CASSLPGANYGYTF. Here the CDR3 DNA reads TGTGCCAGCAGCTTGCCAGGGGCTAACTATGGCTACACCTTC. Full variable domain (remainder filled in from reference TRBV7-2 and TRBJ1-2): GAGVSQSPSNKVTEKGKDVELRCDPISGHTALYWYRQSLGQGLEFLIYFQGNSAPDKSGLPSDRFSAERTGGSVSTLTIQRTQQEDSAVYLCASSLPGANYGYTFGSGTRLTVV.

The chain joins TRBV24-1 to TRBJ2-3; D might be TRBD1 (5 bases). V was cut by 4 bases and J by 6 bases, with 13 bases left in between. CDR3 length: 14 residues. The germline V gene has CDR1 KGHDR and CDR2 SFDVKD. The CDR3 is CATSDRALRDTQYF. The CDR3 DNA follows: TGTGCCACCAGTGACAGGGCCCTCAGGGATACGCAGTATTTT.

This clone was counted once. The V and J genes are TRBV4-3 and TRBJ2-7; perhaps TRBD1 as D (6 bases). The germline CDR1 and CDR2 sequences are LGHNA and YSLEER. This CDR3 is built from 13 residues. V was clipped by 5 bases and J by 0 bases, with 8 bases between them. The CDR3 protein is CASSEQGSYEQYF. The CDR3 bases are TGCGCCAGCAGCGAACAGGGCTCCTACGAGCAGTACTTC.

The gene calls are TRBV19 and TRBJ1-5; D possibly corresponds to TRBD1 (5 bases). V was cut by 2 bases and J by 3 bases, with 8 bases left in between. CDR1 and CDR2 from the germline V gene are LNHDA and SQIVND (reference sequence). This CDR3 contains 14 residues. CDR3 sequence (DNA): TGTGCCAGTAGTATACAGGGAATCAATCAGCCCCAGCATTTT. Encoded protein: CASSIQGINQPQHF.

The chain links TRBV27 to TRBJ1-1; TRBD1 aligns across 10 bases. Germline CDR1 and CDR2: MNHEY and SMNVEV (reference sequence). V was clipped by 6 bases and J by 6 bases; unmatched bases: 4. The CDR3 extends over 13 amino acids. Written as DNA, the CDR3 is TGTGCCAGCAGCGTGACAGGGGGCGCTGAAGCTTTCTTT. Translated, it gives CASSVTGGAEAFF.

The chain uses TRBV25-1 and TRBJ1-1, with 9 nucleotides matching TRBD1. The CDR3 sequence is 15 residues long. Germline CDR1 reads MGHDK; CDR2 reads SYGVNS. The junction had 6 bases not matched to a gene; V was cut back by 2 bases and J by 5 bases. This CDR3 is CASSERTGVKTEAFF. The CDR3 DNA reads TGTGCCAGCAGTGAAAGGACAGGGGTAAAAACTGAAGCTTTCTTT.

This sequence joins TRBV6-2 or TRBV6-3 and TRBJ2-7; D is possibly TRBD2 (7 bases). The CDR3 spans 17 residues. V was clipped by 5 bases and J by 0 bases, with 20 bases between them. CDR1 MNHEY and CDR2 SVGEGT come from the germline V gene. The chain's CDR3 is CASSHNTGGGSSYEQYF. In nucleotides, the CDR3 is TGTGCCAGCAGTCACAACACTGGGGGGGGCAGCTCCTACGAGCAGTACTTC.

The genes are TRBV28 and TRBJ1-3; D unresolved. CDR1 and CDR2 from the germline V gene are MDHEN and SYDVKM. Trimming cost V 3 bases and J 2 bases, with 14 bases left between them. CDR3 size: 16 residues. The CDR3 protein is CASSFAGLKTGNTIYF. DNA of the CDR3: TGTGCCAGCAGTTTCGCAGGACTAAAGACTGGAAACACCATATATTTT.

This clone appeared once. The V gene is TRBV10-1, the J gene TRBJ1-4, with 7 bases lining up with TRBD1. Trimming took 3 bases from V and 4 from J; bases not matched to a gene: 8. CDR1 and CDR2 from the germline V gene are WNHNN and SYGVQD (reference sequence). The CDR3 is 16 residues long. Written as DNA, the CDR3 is TGCGCCAGCAGTGAAGGTCGGCAGGGGGATAATGAAAAACTGTTTTTT. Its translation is CASSEGRQGDNEKLFF.

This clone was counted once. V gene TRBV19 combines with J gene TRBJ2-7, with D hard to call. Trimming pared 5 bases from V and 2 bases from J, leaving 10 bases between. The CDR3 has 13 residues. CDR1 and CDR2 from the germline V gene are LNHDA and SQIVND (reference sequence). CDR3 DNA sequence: TGTGCCAGTAGTGCTCAACGGGCCTACGAGCAGTACTTC. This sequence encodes CASSAQRAYEQYF.

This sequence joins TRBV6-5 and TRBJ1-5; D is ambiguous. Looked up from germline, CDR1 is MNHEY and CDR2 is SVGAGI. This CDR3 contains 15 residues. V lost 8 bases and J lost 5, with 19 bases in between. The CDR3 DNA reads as TGTGCCAGCCGCGAGTCTTATGAACCGGATCAGCCCCAGCATTTT. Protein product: CASRESYEPDQPQHF.